These 4 T cell receptor beta chains were sequenced from one sample in a study of blood T cell repertoires in COVID-19 (dated by TCRdb to 2020 to 2021). To prepare the library, the immunoSEQ multiplex PCR assay was applied. Drawn from immuneACCESS, this table holds only the in-frame rearrangements with V and J called that TCRdb kept. Clones are partly lost; checked studies trace under half to an unresolved V gene and leave the rest unexplained. Within this sample are under 200,000 clones, with roughly 78% of them counted one time only. The ten largest make up 8.1% of the sample. Sequencing was done on a sample of peripheral blood. The receptors shown here come from a woman aged 55 to 70 with COVID-19, enrolled during active disease.

J is TRBJ1-2 and V is TRBV21-1. TRBV21-1 is tagged as a pseudogene. The CDR3 has 17 residues. The CDR3 here is CASSNPGLWLPDYGYTF. The CDR3 region has the DNA TGTGCCAGCAGCAACCCTGGACTTTGGCTCCCTGACTATGGCTACACCTTC.

This chain joins TRBV4-2 and TRBJ2-5, with 10 bases that match TRBD2. The V gene end was trimmed by 0 bases and the J gene end by 5 bases; junction bases not matched to a gene: 6. CDR3 length: 16 amino acids. Germline CDR1 is LGHNA and CDR2 is YNFKEQ. The DNA for the CDR3 is TGTGCCAGCAGCCAAGATCCTAGCGGGGGATTTGAGACCCAGTACTTC. Translated, it gives CASSQDPSGGFETQYF.

V and J are TRBV28 and TRBJ2-1; 11 bases are a match to TRBD1. Germline assignment: CDR1 MDHEN and CDR2 SYDVKM. V trimming: 6 bases; J trimming: 7 bases; junction bases outside the gene matches: 8. This CDR3 contains 15 residues. This chain's CDR3 is CASRGQGAGYNEQFF. The CDR3 DNA sequence: TGTGCCAGCAGAGGACAGGGGGCCGGTTATAATGAGCAGTTCTTC. The full variable domain, its missing parts supplied by reference TRBV28 and TRBJ2-1, is DVKVTQSSRYLVKRTGEKVFLECVQDMDHENMFWYRQDPGLGLRLIYFSYDVKMKEKGDIPEGYSVSREKKERFSLILESASTNQTSMYLCASRGQGAGYNEQFFGPGTRLTVL.

J is TRBJ1-1 and V is TRBV11-1, with D tentatively TRBD1 (6 bases). Germline V lookup: CDR1 SGHAT, CDR2 FQDESV (reference sequence). The CDR3 is 13 amino acids. Trimming removed 5 bases at V and 5 bases at J, with 12 bases between. CDR3 nucleotides: TGTGCCAGCAGCCCCGACAGGATGACTGAAGCTTTCTTT. Translating gives CASSPDRMTEAFF.